This T cell receptor (beta chain) is from a study of shared clonotypes between healthy human individuals. Generated by immunoSEQ multiplex PCR, the TCRdb table keeps only in-frame clones and is missing some. The sample consists of about 2.1 million clones, around 93% of them appearing once. This CDR3 region has 12 residues. V shed 7 bases and J shed 1 base, with 10 bases lying between them. In germline, CDR1 is SQVTM, CDR2 ANQGSEA. Only CD45RO-negative cells positively selected for CCR7 counted as naive CD8 cells, so terminally differentiated effector memory CD45RA+ cells were excluded. The chain couples TRBV29-1 to TRBJ1-2; unclear D gene. Sequencing input: naive CD8+ T cells from PBMCs. This TCR was recovered from a man younger than 35 in good health. Some clones in this sample may be carry-over from other donors' samples. In nucleotides, the CDR3 is TGCAGCGCCACACCGGTTAACTATGGCTACACCTTC. Its protein product is CSATPVNYGYTF.